Shown below are 5 T cell receptor beta chains from a single sample sequenced in a study of cytomegalovirus exposure and HLA in healthy donors (dated by TCRdb to 2017 to 2019). Receptor libraries were prepared by the immunoSEQ multiplex PCR assay. For the multiplex PCR, a mixture combining 60 forward primers for TCR Vbeta segments and 13 reverse primers for TCR Jbeta segments was used. TCRdb obtained this table from immuneACCESS and retained in-frame rearrangements with V and J assigned. These tables miss some clones; where compared with another copy, unresolved V genes account for less than half of the shortfall, and the remainder is unexplained. For this sample the table gives around 91,000 clones, of which around 80% were detected only once. Jointly, the top ten make up 4.4% of the sample. Sequencing was carried out using PBMCs. The receptors originated from a male donor in good health and CMV-seropositive.

The V gene is TRBV5-1, the J gene TRBJ2-3; TRBD1 agrees at 8 bases. Germline-derived CDR1 and CDR2 are SGHRS and YFSETQ. The CDR3 totals 15 residues. With 3 bases clipped from V and 2 bases from J, the junction kept 5 bases outside the gene matches. The CDR3 region is CASSWGTGHTDTQYF. CDR3 nucleotides: TGCGCCAGCAGCTGGGGGACAGGCCACACAGATACGCAGTATTTT.

For this clone: At one end, the junction sequence differs from germline, possibly due to a read error. The chain combines TRBV30 with TRBJ2-7, with 9 nucleotides matching TRBD2. The germline gives CDR1 GTSNPN, CDR2 SVGIG (reference sequence). The CDR3 consists of 13 residues. This CDR3 is CAWRLAGAPEQYF. The CDR3 nucleotides read TGTGCTTGGAGGTTAGCGGGGGCTCCCGAGCAGTACTTC.

The chain carries TRBV7-2 and TRBJ2-7; D remains ambiguous. Per germline, CDR1 SGHTA and CDR2 FQGNSA. This CDR3 region has 11 residues. The germline V and J ends were trimmed by 2 bases and 6 bases, with 5 bases remaining between them. The CDR3 loop is CASSLTSEQYF. In DNA, the CDR3 is TGTGCCAGCAGCTTAACATCCGAGCAGTACTTC.

The V gene is TRBV27, the J gene TRBJ2-7, with TRBD1 matching over 7 bases. CDR1 is MNHEY and CDR2 is SMNVEV in the germline V gene (reference sequence). V dropped 6 bases and J dropped 5; count of bases not matched to a gene: 13. The CDR3 is made up of 15 amino acids. CDR3 amino acids: CASRRADRVANEQYF. CDR3 DNA: TGTGCCAGCAGGCGGGCCGACAGGGTCGCAAACGAGCAGTACTTC.

This clone was seen a few times. The chain joins TRBV4-1 to TRBJ2-1; the D gene is possibly TRBD2 (6 bases). This CDR3 region has 12 residues. Germline V gene sequence: CDR1 MGHRA, CDR2 YSYEKL. V lost 2 bases to trimming and J lost 8 bases, with 7 bases between them. DNA for the CDR3: TGCGCCAGCAGCCAACGGAGGGATGAGCAGTTCTTC. It is translated as CASSQRRDEQFF.